This TCR beta chain originates from a study of shared clonotypes between healthy human individuals. Cells designated naive CD8 were CD45RO-negative and were positively selected for CCR7, with terminally differentiated effector memory CD45RA+ cells excluded. The study, taken as a whole, reports: Genetic and exposure-history diversity was limited by the few donors.

Concerning this clone itself: Antigen specificity is unknown.

Repertoires were generated with immunoSEQ multiplex PCR, while TCRdb's copy carries only in-frame clones and drops some. Of 500,000 to 700,000 clones listed, approximately 95% are singletons. The trim removed 5 bases at V and 0 bases at J, leaving 6 bases unmatched. The germline gives CDR1 SGHVS, CDR2 FQNEAQ. The CDR3 runs to 15 residues. Sequencing was carried out using naive CD8+ T cells sorted from blood. The V and J genes are TRBV7-8 and TRBJ1-2; 7 bases line up with TRBD1. This sequence was found in a woman under 40 in good health. The CDR3 region has the DNA TGTGCCAGCAGCATAACCGGGACAGCTAACTATGGCTACACCTTC. Residues: CASSITGTANYGYTF.